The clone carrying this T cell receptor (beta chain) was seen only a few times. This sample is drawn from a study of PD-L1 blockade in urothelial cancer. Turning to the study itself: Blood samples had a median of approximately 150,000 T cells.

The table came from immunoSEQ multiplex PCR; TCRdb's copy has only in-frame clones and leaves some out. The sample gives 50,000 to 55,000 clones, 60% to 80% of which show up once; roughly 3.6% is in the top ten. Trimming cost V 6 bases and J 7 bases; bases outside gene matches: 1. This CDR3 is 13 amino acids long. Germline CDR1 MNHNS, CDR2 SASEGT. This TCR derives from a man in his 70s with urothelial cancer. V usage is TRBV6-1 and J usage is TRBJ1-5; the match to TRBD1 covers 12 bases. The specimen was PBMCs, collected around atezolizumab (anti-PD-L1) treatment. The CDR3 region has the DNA TGTGCCAGCAGGGGGACAGGGGGCCAGCCCCAGCATTTT. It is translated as CASRGTGGQPQHF.